This T cell receptor (beta chain) was observed in a study of radiotherapy plus CTLA-4 blockade in lung cancer. Study-wide context: Among all patients, around 18% showed objective responses, while about 30% had disease control.

The CDR3 is 15 amino acids. Per the germline V gene, CDR1 is SGHRS and CDR2 is YFSETQ. V was pared by 4 bases and J by 7 bases, with 9 bases of the junction left unmatched. Some clones are missing from TCRdb's copy, which holds only in-frame ones; the method was immunoSEQ multiplex PCR. The sample includes around 24,000 clones, around 66% of them seen just once. Study results and caveats: Researchers report tumor-derived TCR clones expanding in blood after radiotherapy plus ipilimumab.

Of note for this clone: What it binds is unknown.

The sample here was peripheral blood, taken from a patient treated with radiotherapy plus ipilimumab. The TCR comes from a human donor with non-small cell lung cancer who had stable disease on radiotherapy plus ipilimumab. The chain joins TRBV5-1 to TRBJ1-5; 9 positions match TRBD1. CDR3 nucleotide sequence: TGCGCCAGCAGCCGCGGGACAGGGATCGAGCAGCCCCAGCATTTT. It codes for CASSRGTGIEQPQHF.